Each of the 6 T cell receptor beta chains below was sequenced from the same sample in a study of CD8+CD57+ T cells in acquired aplastic anemia. TCR beta VDJ and CDR3 profiling used genomic DNA as template. Each CDR3 protein gets one entry after TCRdb re-called the reads with MiXCR. Of around 500,000 distinct CDR3 sequences in the sample, 25% to 40% were seen once. Sequenced patients had shown CD8+CD57+ cell expansion by flow cytometry. Input material: sorted CD4+, CD8+, or CD8+CD57+ T cells (not recorded which) from PBMCs. All receptors come from a human donor with aplastic anemia.

This clonotype showed up just once. The chain has TRBV2 and TRBJ1-1, with 8 bases matching TRBD1. Germline V gene data show CDR1 as SNHLY and CDR2 as FYNNEI. Trimming cost V 4 bases and J 8 bases; bases outside gene matches: 6. The CDR3 extends over 13 amino acids. CDR3 protein: CASSVTDRAEAFF. The CDR3, as DNA: TGTGCCAGCAGTGTCACGGACAGGGCGGAAGCTTTCTTT.

To note about this clonotype: A much larger clone is a single base away; this may be a read error. The chain uses TRBV7-9 and TRBJ1-2; D is uncertain. Germline CDR1 is SEHNR and CDR2 is FQNEAQ (reference sequence). Deletions cut 4 bases from V and 3 bases from J, with 6 bases between. The CDR3 has 12 amino acids. DNA of the CDR3: TGTGCCAGCAGCTACCGGGACTATGGCTACACCTTC. This sequence encodes CASSYRDYGYTF.

This clonotype occurred a few times. CDR3 DNA sequence: TGTGCCAGCAGCACCACGACCAAAGATTCACCCCTCCACTTT. This codes for CASSTTTKDSPLHF. The chain joins TRBV5-4 to TRBJ1-6, with unresolved D. Per the germline V gene, CDR1 is SGHNT and CDR2 is YYREEE (reference sequence). Trimming removed 4 bases from V and 8 bases from J, with 13 bases in between. CDR3 length equals 14 residues.

This clonotype was seen a few times. J is TRBJ2-1 and V is TRBV10-3; D not resolved. CDR1 ENHRY and CDR2 SYGVKD come from the germline V gene. V was shortened by 10 bases and J by 0 bases, with 16 bases between the two germline ends. CDR3 size: 15 residues. Here the CDR3 DNA reads TGTGCCAGCAGCGTCGGTCCGAGCTCCTACAATGAGCAGTTCTTC. Protein: CASSVGPSSYNEQFF.

This clonotype was picked up many times. In nucleotides, the CDR3 is TGTGCCACCAGTGATCCCGCAGGGGGCAGGCCAGATACGCAGTATTTT. This encodes CATSDPAGGRPDTQYF. The gene calls are TRBV24-1 and TRBJ2-3, with 8 bases lining up with TRBD1. Per the germline V gene, CDR1 is KGHDR and CDR2 is SFDVKD. V was clipped by 3 bases and J by 4 bases; unmatched bases: 8. CDR3 size: 16 residues.

This rearrangement joins TRBV2 to TRBJ2-7, with 10 nucleotides matching TRBD2. V lost 6 bases to trimming and J lost 1 base; unmatched junction nucleotides: 3. Germline V CDR1 and CDR2: SNHLY, FYNNEI. CDR3 length equals 14 residues. CDR3: CASRGTSASYEQYF. The CDR3 DNA sequence: TGTGCCAGCAGGGGGACTAGCGCGTCCTACGAGCAGTACTTC.